This T cell receptor (beta chain) was identified during a study of tumor-infiltrating lymphocytes in oesophageal squamous cell carcinoma. This CDR3 is 16 amino acids long. Per the germline V gene, CDR1 is KGHDR and CDR2 is SFDVKD. TCRdb ran MiXCR on the PCR reads and lists one entry per CDR3 protein. This repertoire shows 8,500 to 14,000 distinct CDR3 sequences, around 50% found once; its top ten account for approximately 24%. The chain couples TRBV24-1 to TRBJ2-3, with 7 bases identical to TRBD1. The end of the DNA aligns better with TRBJ2-1, so the J call may be wrong. This receptor was identified in a male donor with esophageal squamous cell carcinoma. The sample taken for sequencing was esophageal tumor tissue. CDR3 loop: CATSDPSGTARNEQFF. The CDR3 DNA reads as TGTGCCACCAGTGACCCGTCCGGGACAGCTCGAAATGAGCAGTTCTTC.